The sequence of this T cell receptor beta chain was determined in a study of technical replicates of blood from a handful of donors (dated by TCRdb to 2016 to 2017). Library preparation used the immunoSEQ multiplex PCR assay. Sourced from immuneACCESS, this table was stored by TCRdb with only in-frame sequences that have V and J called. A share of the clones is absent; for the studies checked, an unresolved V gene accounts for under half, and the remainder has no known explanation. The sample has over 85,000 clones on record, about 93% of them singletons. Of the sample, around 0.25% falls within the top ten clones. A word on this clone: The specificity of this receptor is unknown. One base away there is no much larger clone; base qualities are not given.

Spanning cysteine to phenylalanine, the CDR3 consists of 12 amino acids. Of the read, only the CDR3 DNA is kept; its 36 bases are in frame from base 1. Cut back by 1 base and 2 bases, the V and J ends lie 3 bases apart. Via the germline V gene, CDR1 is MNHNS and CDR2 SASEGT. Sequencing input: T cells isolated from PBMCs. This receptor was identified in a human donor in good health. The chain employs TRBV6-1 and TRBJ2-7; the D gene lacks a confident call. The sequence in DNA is TGTGCCAGCAGTGAAGGCGCCTACGAGCAGTACTTC. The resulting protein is CASSEGAYEQYF.